These T cell receptor beta chains were read from a single sample in a study of blood T cell repertoires in COVID-19. Measured with immunoSEQ multiplex PCR; TCRdb has only the in-frame clones, and not every one. The sample shows just over 250,000 clones, roughly 86% of them seen only once. The sequencing sample was made of peripheral blood. These receptors were collected from a woman in her forties or fifties with acute or convalescent COVID-19. Both conserved end residues are part of each CDR3. The order of the fields is CDR3 DNA, CDR3 protein, J gene, D gene, V gene, clone size. D genes are given only for firm matches. Size is omitted from some rows. Given values are once, few, many or a class for expanded clones.

CDR3nt: TGTGCCACCTACCCAGGGGTGGAAACTAATGAAAAACTGTTTTTT
CDR3aa: CATYPGVETNEKLFF
j_gene: TRBJ1-4
d_gene: .
v_gene: TRBV10-3
abundance: .

CDR3nt: TGTGCCAGCAGTCTAGATTCCGGGGAGCTGTTTTTT
CDR3aa: CASSLDSGELFF
j_gene: TRBJ2-2
d_gene: .
v_gene: TRBV6-2/TRBV6-3
abundance: once

CDR3nt: TGTGCCAGCAGCTTAGATCAAAAAGGGGTTCCCTACAATGAGCAGTTCTTC
CDR3aa: CASSLDQKGVPYNEQFF
j_gene: TRBJ2-1
d_gene: .
v_gene: TRBV11-3
abundance: .

CDR3nt: TGTGCCAGCAGCTTGACGGAGTATGGCTACACCTTC
CDR3aa: CASSLTEYGYTF
j_gene: TRBJ1-2
d_gene: .
v_gene: TRBV5-6
abundance: .

CDR3nt: TGTGCCACTGGGAGGCGGACGGACGGTGTCCCGAATAGCAATCAGCCCCAGCATTTT
CDR3aa: CATGRRTDGVPNSNQPQHF
j_gene: TRBJ1-5
d_gene: .
v_gene: TRBV24-1
abundance: .

CDR3nt: TGTGCCAGCAGCAAATTGGCTAGCGAAAGCTCCTACAATGAGCAGTTCTTC
CDR3aa: CASSKLASESSYNEQFF
j_gene: TRBJ2-1
d_gene: .
v_gene: TRBV21-1
abundance: once

CDR3nt: TGTGCTAGTGGTTTGGACCTACGGTACGAGCAGTACTTC
CDR3aa: CASGLDLRYEQYF
j_gene: TRBJ2-7
d_gene: .
v_gene: TRBV12-5
abundance: .

CDR3nt: TGTGCCAGCAGTTACGACAGTGGATCGAACACTGAAGCTTTCTTT
CDR3aa: CASSYDSGSNTEAFF
j_gene: TRBJ1-1
d_gene: .
v_gene: TRBV6-6
abundance: .

CDR3nt: TGTGCCAGCAGGGGACTAGCGGGGGGTTTAGATGAGCAGTTCTTC
CDR3aa: CASRGLAGGLDEQFF
j_gene: TRBJ2-1
d_gene: TRBD2
v_gene: TRBV27
abundance: .

CDR3nt: TGTGCCAGCAGTCACCGGGACAGGGGGCAGAGACGTCAGCCCCAGCATTTT
CDR3aa: CASSHRDRGQRRQPQHF
j_gene: TRBJ1-5
d_gene: TRBD1
v_gene: TRBV28
abundance: .

CDR3nt: TGTGCCAGTAGTTCGCCCCGCGGGACAGGGAACACTGAAGCTTTCTTT
CDR3aa: CASSSPRGTGNTEAFF
j_gene: TRBJ1-1
d_gene: TRBD1
v_gene: TRBV19
abundance: .

CDR3nt: TGTGCCAGCAGTACTCGTACGGATCAGCCCCAGCATTTT
CDR3aa: CASSTRTDQPQHF
j_gene: TRBJ1-5
d_gene: .
v_gene: TRBV2
abundance: .

CDR3nt: TGTGCCACCAGCAGAGATCGAACAGGTACCAATCAGCCCCAGCATTTT
CDR3aa: CATSRDRTGTNQPQHF
j_gene: TRBJ1-5
d_gene: .
v_gene: TRBV15
abundance: .

CDR3nt: TGTGCCAGCAGCTTCACCGGGTTATCCTACGAGCAGTACTTC
CDR3aa: CASSFTGLSYEQYF
j_gene: TRBJ2-7
d_gene: .
v_gene: TRBV14
abundance: .

CDR3nt: TGTGCCAGCAGCCGCTTAGCGGGCTACAATGAGCAGTTCTTC
CDR3aa: CASSRLAGYNEQFF
j_gene: TRBJ2-1
d_gene: TRBD2
v_gene: TRBV11-3
abundance: .

CDR3nt: TGTGCCAGCAGTTCCCCGGGACAGTGGAATTCACCCCTCCACTTT
CDR3aa: CASSSPGQWNSPLHF
j_gene: TRBJ1-6
d_gene: TRBD1
v_gene: TRBV6-5
abundance: once

CDR3nt: TGTGCCAGCAGCTTAGCCAGGGAAAACTATGGCTACACCTTC
CDR3aa: CASSLARENYGYTF
j_gene: TRBJ1-2
d_gene: .
v_gene: TRBV7-8
abundance: .

CDR3nt: TGTGCTAGTGGTTTGGAAGTAGCGGGAATAGGGAATGAGCAGTTCTTC
CDR3aa: CASGLEVAGIGNEQFF
j_gene: TRBJ2-1
d_gene: TRBD2
v_gene: TRBV12-5
abundance: .

CDR3nt: TGTGCCAGCAGCCAACAGGGGGCGCGGAGCTATGGCTACACCTTC
CDR3aa: CASSQQGARSYGYTF
j_gene: TRBJ1-2
d_gene: TRBD1
v_gene: TRBV5-6
abundance: .

CDR3nt: TGTGCCAGCTCACCACAACTCACAGGGGGGAACACTGAAGCTTTCTTT
CDR3aa: CASSPQLTGGNTEAFF
j_gene: TRBJ1-1
d_gene: TRBD1
v_gene: TRBV18
abundance: .

CDR3nt: TGTGCCAGCAGTGGGAGGGAAGTGTCCTATAATTCACCCCTCCACTTT
CDR3aa: CASSGREVSYNSPLHF
j_gene: TRBJ1-6
d_gene: .
v_gene: TRBV2
abundance: .

CDR3nt: TGCGCCAGCAGCTTGAGGAGGCCCATGAACACTGAAGCTTTCTTT
CDR3aa: CASSLRRPMNTEAFF
j_gene: TRBJ1-1
d_gene: .
v_gene: TRBV5-1
abundance: .

CDR3nt: TGTGCCAGCAGTTTTTCCCGGACAGGGGGTGGGTATGGCTACACCTTC
CDR3aa: CASSFSRTGGGYGYTF
j_gene: TRBJ1-2
d_gene: TRBD1
v_gene: TRBV28
abundance: .

CDR3nt: TGTGCCAGCAGCGTCACTAGCGTCACAGATACGCAGTATTTT
CDR3aa: CASSVTSVTDTQYF
j_gene: TRBJ2-3
d_gene: TRBD2
v_gene: TRBV7-3
abundance: .

CDR3nt: TGCAGCGTTGCAACAGGGGGCATCCCGATCAAAGAGACCCAGTACTTC
CDR3aa: CSVATGGIPIKETQYF
j_gene: TRBJ2-5
d_gene: TRBD1
v_gene: TRBV29-1
abundance: .

CDR3nt: TGTGCCAGCAGTGAACTGATTGGGGGGGAAGATGGCTACACCTTC
CDR3aa: CASSELIGGEDGYTF
j_gene: TRBJ1-2
d_gene: .
v_gene: TRBV6-1
abundance: .

CDR3nt: TGTGCCAGCAGTACCTGGCCAAGCGGGAGTCAAAATACGCAGTATTTT
CDR3aa: CASSTWPSGSQNTQYF
j_gene: TRBJ2-3
d_gene: TRBD2
v_gene: TRBV28
abundance: .

CDR3nt: TGTGCCAGCAGTTTACGGGGGACTGGCTACACCTTC
CDR3aa: CASSLRGTGYTF
j_gene: TRBJ1-2
d_gene: .
v_gene: TRBV28
abundance: .

CDR3nt: TGTGCCACCAGTGCCTCCAAGGGGCCCGATGAAAAACTGTTTTTT
CDR3aa: CATSASKGPDEKLFF
j_gene: TRBJ1-4
d_gene: .
v_gene: TRBV24-1
abundance: .

CDR3nt: TGTGCCAGCAGTGAAGAGGCAGGTGAACTGTTTTTT
CDR3aa: CASSEEAGELFF
j_gene: TRBJ1-4
d_gene: .
v_gene: TRBV2
abundance: .

CDR3nt: TGTGCCAGCTCACCACTACAGGGGGGAAATAATTCACCCCTCCACTTT
CDR3aa: CASSPLQGGNNSPLHF
j_gene: TRBJ1-6
d_gene: TRBD1
v_gene: TRBV18
abundance: .

CDR3nt: TGTGCCTGGAGTGTACTAGGACGAAAAAACACTGAAGCTTTCTTT
CDR3aa: CAWSVLGRKNTEAFF
j_gene: TRBJ1-1
d_gene: .
v_gene: TRBV30
abundance: once

CDR3nt: TGTGCCAGCAGCCATGCGCAGGGGTACACTGAAGCTTTCTTT
CDR3aa: CASSHAQGYTEAFF
j_gene: TRBJ1-1
d_gene: .
v_gene: TRBV3-1/TRBV3-2
abundance: .

CDR3nt: TGCAGTGCTAGTCCGACAGGGAACTATGGCTACACCTTC
CDR3aa: CSASPTGNYGYTF
j_gene: TRBJ1-2
d_gene: TRBD1
v_gene: TRBV20-1
abundance: .

CDR3nt: TGTGCCAGCAGCCAAGGGGCCAATGAGCAGTTCTTC
CDR3aa: CASSQGANEQFF
j_gene: TRBJ2-1
d_gene: .
v_gene: TRBV14
abundance: .

CDR3nt: TGTGCCAGCAGCGTAGCCGGTAGCTGGCCCTACGAGCAGTACTTC
CDR3aa: CASSVAGSWPYEQYF
j_gene: TRBJ2-7
d_gene: .
v_gene: TRBV9
abundance: .

CDR3nt: TGTGCCAGCAGTTTACCGCCAAATAATGGACTAGCGGGAGCGGAATACAATGAGCAGTTCTTC
CDR3aa: CASSLPPNNGLAGAEYNEQFF
j_gene: TRBJ2-1
d_gene: TRBD2
v_gene: TRBV28
abundance: .

CDR3nt: TGTGCCAGCAGCTTCGACGGCGGCTACAATGAGCAGTTCTTC
CDR3aa: CASSFDGGYNEQFF
j_gene: TRBJ2-1
d_gene: .
v_gene: TRBV7-3
abundance: .

CDR3nt: TGCATGGCGGGGGACGACTATGGCTACACCTTC
CDR3aa: CMAGDDYGYTF
j_gene: TRBJ1-2
d_gene: .
v_gene: TRBV20-1
abundance: .

CDR3nt: TGTGCCAGTAGTAAGGACTCCTACAACCCTGTTACGCAGTATTTT
CDR3aa: CASSKDSYNPVTQYF
j_gene: TRBJ2-3
d_gene: .
v_gene: TRBV19
abundance: .

CDR3nt: TGTGCCATCAGTGAGTCGATGGGGGGAGATACGCAGTATTTT
CDR3aa: CAISESMGGDTQYF
j_gene: TRBJ2-3
d_gene: .
v_gene: TRBV10-3
abundance: .

CDR3nt: TGTGCCAGTAAGTGGGACACGGGAGCGGGAGTCAATGAGCAGTTCTTC
CDR3aa: CASKWDTGAGVNEQFF
j_gene: TRBJ2-1
d_gene: TRBD2
v_gene: TRBV19
abundance: .

CDR3nt: TGTGCCAGCAGCAGTAGCCGACTGGGACAGGACACTGAAGCTTTCTTT
CDR3aa: CASSSSRLGQDTEAFF
j_gene: TRBJ1-1
d_gene: TRBD1
v_gene: TRBV9
abundance: .

CDR3nt: TGTGCCAGCAGCCCCCAGCCAGGGCCTGGAAACACCATATATTTT
CDR3aa: CASSPQPGPGNTIYF
j_gene: TRBJ1-3
d_gene: .
v_gene: TRBV9
abundance: .

CDR3nt: TGTGCCAGCAGATTAAGCCTGTACAATGAGCAGTTCTTC
CDR3aa: CASRLSLYNEQFF
j_gene: TRBJ2-1
d_gene: .
v_gene: TRBV3-1/TRBV3-2
abundance: .